The source of this T cell receptor beta chain is a study of beta chain features in type 1 diabetes. Study-level findings and limits: Within each of all four CD4+ subsets, Type 1 diabetes patients had TCRB CDR3s that were moderately but significantly shorter.

The CDR3 consists of 17 residues. Germline V CDR1 and CDR2: LGHNA, YNFKEQ. The V gene end was trimmed by 3 bases and the J gene end by 5 bases; junction bases not matched to a gene: 9. Every isolated RNA sample was fully reverse transcribed, so sequencing captured expressed TCRB transcripts. Sequencing used immunoSEQ multiplex PCR; TCRdb keeps in-frame clones, though not all of them. Of around 250,000 clones in the sample, 24% were seen once. Of note for this clone: Its antigen is unknown.

The sample consisted of naive CD4+ T cells from blood. The chain joins TRBV4-2 to TRBJ2-1, with TRBD2 identical over 11 bases. This clonotype originated in a woman aged 25 to 45 with type 1 diabetes. The CDR3: CASSHPTSGTINNEQFF. The CDR3 DNA reads TGTGCCAGCAGCCACCCGACTAGCGGGACAATCAACAATGAGCAGTTCTTC.